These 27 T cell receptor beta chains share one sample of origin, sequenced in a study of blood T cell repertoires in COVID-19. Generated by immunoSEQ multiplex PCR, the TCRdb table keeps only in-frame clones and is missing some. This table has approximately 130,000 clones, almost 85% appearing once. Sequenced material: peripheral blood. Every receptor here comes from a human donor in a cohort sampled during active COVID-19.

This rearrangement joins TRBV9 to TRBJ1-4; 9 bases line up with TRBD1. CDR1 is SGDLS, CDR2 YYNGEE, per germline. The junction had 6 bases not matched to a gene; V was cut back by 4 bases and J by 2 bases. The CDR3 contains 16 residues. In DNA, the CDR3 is TGTGCCAGCAGCAGGGGACAGGGAAGGACTAATGAAAAACTGTTTTTT. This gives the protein CASSRGQGRTNEKLFF.

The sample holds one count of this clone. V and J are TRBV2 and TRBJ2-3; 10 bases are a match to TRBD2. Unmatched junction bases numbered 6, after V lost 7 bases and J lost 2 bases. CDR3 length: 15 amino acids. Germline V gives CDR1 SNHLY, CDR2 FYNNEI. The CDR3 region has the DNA TGTGCCAGCATCCTAGCGGGGGCTACCACAGATACGCAGTATTTT. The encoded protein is CASILAGATTDTQYF.

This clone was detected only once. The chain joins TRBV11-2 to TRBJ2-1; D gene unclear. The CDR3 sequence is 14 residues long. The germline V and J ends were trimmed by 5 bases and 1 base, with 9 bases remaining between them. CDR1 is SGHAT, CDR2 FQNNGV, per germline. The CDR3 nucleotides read TGTGCCAGCAGCCCCACCGGGTCCTACAATGAGCAGTTCTTC. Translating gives CASSPTGSYNEQFF.

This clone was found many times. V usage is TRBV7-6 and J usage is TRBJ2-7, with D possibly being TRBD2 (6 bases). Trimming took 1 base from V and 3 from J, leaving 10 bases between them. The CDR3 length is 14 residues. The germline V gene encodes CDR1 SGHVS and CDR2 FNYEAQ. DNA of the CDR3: TGTGCCAGCAGCTTAGAGGCCGGGGGCTACGAGCAGTACTTC. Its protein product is CASSLEAGGYEQYF.

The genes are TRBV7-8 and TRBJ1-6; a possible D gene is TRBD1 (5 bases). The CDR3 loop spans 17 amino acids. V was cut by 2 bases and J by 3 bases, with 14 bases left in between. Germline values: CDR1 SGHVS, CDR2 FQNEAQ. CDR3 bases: TGTGCCAGCAGCTTACGTGGGCAGGGATTCTATAATTCACCCCTCCACTTT. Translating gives CASSLRGQGFYNSPLHF. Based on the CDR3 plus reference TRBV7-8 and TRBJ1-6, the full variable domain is GAGVSQSPRYKVAKRGQDVALRCDPISGHVSLFWYQQALGQGPEFLTYFQNEAQLDKSGLPSDRFFAERPEGSVSTLKIQRTQQEDSAVYLCASSLRGQGFYNSPLHFGNGTRLTVT.

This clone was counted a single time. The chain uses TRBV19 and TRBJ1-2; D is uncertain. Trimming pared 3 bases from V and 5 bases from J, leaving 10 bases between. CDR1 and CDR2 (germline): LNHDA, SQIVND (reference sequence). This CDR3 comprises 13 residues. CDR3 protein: CASSIGQEYGYTF. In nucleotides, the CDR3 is TGTGCCAGTAGTATTGGCCAAGAATATGGCTACACCTTC.

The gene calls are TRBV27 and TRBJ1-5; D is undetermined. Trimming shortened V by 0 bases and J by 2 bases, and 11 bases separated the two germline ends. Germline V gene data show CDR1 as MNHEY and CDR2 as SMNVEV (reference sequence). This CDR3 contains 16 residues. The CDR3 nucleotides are TGTGCCAGCAGTTTATCCGACTCAAGAGGCAATCAGCCCCAGCATTTT. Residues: CASSLSDSRGNQPQHF.

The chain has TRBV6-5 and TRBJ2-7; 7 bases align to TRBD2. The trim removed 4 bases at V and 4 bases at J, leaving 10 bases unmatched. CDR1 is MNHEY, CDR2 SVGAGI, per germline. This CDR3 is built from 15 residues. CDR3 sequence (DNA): TGTGCCAGCAGTTCCCTTGGGGGGGGGTTATACGAGCAGTACTTC. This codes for CASSSLGGGLYEQYF.

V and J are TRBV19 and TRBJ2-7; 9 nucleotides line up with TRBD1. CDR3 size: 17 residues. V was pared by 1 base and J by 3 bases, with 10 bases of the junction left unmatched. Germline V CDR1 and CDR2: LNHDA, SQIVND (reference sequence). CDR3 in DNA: TGTGCCAGTAGTATAGTTTCCCCCGGGACAGGGATCTACGAGCAGTACTTC. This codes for CASSIVSPGTGIYEQYF.

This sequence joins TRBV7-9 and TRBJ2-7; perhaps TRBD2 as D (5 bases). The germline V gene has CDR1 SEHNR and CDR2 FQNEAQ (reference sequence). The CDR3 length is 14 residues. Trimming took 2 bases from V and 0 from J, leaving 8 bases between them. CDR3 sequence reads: CASSLWESSYEQYF. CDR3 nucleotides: TGTGCCAGCAGCTTATGGGAGAGCTCCTACGAGCAGTACTTC.

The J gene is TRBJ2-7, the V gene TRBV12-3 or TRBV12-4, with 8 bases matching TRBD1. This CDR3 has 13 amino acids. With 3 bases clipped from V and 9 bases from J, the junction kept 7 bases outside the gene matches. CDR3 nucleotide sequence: TGTGCCAGCAGTTTCGATCCCGGACAGGGGCAGTACTTC. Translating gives CASSFDPGQGQYF.

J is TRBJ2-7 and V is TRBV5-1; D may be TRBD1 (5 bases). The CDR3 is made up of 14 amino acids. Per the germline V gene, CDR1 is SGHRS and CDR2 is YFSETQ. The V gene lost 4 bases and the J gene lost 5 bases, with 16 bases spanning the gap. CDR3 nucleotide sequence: TGCGCCAGCAGCCGATCCCCGACAGAAGACGAGCAGTACTTC. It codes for CASSRSPTEDEQYF.

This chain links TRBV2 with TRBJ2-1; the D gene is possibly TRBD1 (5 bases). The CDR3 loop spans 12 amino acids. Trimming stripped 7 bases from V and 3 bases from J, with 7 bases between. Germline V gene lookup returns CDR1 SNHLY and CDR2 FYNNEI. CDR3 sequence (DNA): TGTGCCAGCACGGACAACTACAATGAGCAGTTCTTC. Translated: CASTDNYNEQFF.

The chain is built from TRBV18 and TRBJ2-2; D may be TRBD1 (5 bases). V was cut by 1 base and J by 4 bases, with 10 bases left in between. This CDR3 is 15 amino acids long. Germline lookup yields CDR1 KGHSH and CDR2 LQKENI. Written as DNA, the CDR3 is TGTGCCAGCTCACCACGAAGGGGTGGCACCGGGGAGCTGTTTTTT. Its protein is CASSPRRGGTGELFF. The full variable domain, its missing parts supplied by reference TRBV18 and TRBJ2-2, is NAGVMQNPRHLVRRRGQEARLRCSPMKGHSHVYWYRQLPEEGLKFMVYLQKENIIDESGMPKERFSAEFPKEGPSILRIQQVVRGDSAAYFCASSPRRGGTGELFFGEGSRLTVL.

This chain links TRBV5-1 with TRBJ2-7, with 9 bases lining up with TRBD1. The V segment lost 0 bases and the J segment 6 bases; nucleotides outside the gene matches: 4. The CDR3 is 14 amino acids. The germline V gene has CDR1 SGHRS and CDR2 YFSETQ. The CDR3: CASSLAGQGVEQYF. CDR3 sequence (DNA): TGCGCCAGCAGCTTGGCGGGACAGGGTGTCGAGCAGTACTTC.

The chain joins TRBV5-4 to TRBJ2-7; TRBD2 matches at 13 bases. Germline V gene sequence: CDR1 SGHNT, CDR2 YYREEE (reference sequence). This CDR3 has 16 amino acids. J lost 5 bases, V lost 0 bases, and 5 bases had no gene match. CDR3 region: CASSLGTSGGIHEQYF. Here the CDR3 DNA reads TGTGCCAGCAGCTTGGGGACTAGCGGGGGTATCCACGAGCAGTACTTC. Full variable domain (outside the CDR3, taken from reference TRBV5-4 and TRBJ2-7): ETGVTQSPTHLIKTRGQQVTLRCSSQSGHNTVSWYQQALGQGPQFIFQYYREEENGRGNFPPRFSGLQFPNYSSELNVNALELDDSALYLCASSLGTSGGIHEQYFGPGTRLTVT.

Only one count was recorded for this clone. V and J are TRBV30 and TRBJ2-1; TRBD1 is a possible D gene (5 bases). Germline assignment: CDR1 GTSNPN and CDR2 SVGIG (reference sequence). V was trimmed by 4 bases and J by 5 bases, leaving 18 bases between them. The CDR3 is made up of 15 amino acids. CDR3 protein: CAWTQQETPNNEQFF. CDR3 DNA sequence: TGTGCCTGGACCCAACAGGAAACTCCTAACAATGAGCAGTTCTTC.

Written as DNA, the CDR3 is TGCGCCAGCAGCTTGGGCACCCCAGACACCGGGGAGCTGTTTTTT. It encodes CASSLGTPDTGELFF. The J gene is TRBJ2-2, the V gene TRBV5-1; no definite D call. Trimming left V 0 bases short and J 3 bases short, with 9 bases between. The germline CDR1 and CDR2 sequences are SGHRS and YFSETQ. The CDR3 is made up of 15 amino acids.

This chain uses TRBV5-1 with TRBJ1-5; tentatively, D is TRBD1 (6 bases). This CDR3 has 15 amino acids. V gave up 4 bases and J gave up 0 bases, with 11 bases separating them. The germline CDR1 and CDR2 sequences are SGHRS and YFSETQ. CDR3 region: CASSKDSTSNQPQHF. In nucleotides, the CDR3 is TGCGCCAGCAGCAAGGACAGTACTAGCAATCAGCCCCAGCATTTT.

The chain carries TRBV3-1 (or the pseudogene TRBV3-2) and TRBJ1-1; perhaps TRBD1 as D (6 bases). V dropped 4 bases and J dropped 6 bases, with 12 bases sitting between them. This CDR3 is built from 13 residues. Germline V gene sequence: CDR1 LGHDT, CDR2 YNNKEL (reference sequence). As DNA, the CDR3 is TGTGCCAGCAGCCGGACAGCTGGGTCTGAAGCTTTCTTT. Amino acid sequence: CASSRTAGSEAFF.

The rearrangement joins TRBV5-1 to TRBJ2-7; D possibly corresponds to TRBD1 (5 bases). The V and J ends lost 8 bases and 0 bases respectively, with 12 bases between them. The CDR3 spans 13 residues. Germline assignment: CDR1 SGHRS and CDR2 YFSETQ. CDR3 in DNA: TGCGCCAGTTCCGACAGTTACTCCTACGAGCAGTACTTC. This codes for CASSDSYSYEQYF.

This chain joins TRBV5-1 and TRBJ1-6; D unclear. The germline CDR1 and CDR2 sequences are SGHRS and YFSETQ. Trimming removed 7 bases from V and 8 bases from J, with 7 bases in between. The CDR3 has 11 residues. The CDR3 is CASGPDSPLHF. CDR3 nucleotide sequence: TGCGCCAGCGGGCCCGATTCACCCCTCCACTTT. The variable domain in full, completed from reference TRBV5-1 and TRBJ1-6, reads KAGVTQTPRYLIKTRGQQVTLSCSPISGHRSVSWYQQTPGQGLQFLFEYFSETQRNKGNFPGRFSGRQFSNSRSEMNVSTLELGDSALYLCASGPDSPLHFGNGTRLTVT.

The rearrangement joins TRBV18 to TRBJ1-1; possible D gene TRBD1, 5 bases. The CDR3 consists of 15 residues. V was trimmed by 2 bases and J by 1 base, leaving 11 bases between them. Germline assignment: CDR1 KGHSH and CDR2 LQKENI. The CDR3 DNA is TGTGCCAGCTCACCAGGCAGGGAGGGGAACACTGAAGCTTTCTTT. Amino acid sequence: CASSPGREGNTEAFF.

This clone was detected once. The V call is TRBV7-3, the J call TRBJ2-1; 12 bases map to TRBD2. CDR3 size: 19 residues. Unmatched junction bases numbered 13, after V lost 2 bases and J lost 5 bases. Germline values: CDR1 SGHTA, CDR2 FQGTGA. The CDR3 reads CASSLLLGRASGGDNEQFF. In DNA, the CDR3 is TGTGCCAGCAGCTTACTGTTGGGGCGCGCTAGCGGGGGGGACAATGAGCAGTTCTTC.

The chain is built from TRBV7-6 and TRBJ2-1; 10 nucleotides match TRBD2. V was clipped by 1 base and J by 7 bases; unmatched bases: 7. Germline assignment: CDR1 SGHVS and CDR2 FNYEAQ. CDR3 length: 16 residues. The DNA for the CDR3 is TGTGCCAGCAGCTTAGTTTCTAGCGGGGGTAAGAATGAGCAGTTCTTC. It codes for CASSLVSSGGKNEQFF.

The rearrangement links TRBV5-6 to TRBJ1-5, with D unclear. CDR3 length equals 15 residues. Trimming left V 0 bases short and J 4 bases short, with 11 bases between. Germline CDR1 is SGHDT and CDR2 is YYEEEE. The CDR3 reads CASSLGGRVNQPQHF. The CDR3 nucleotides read TGTGCCAGCAGCTTGGGAGGGAGAGTAAATCAGCCCCAGCATTTT.

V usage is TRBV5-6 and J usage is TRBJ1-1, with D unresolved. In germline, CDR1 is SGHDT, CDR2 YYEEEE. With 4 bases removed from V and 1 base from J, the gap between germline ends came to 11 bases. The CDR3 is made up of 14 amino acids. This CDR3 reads CASSVYQENTEAFF. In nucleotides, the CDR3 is TGTGCCAGCAGCGTATATCAGGAGAACACTGAAGCTTTCTTT.